This T cell receptor (beta chain) was found in a study of beta chain features in type 1 diabetes. Study results and caveats: All four CD4+ subsets of Type 1 diabetes patients contained TCRB CDR3s that were moderately but significantly shorter.

CDR3 length: 14 residues. Germline V gene sequence: CDR1 SEHNR, CDR2 FQNEAQ (reference sequence). V lost 4 bases to trimming and J lost 0 bases, with 9 bases between them. Reverse transcribing all isolated RNA meant expressed TCRB transcripts were sequenced. The method was immunoSEQ multiplex PCR; TCRdb's version includes in-frame clones alone and lacks a portion of them. The sample holds 25,000 to 30,000 clones, less than 70% seen once. Concerning this clone: Its antigen remains unidentified.

The source is a woman younger than 35 with type 1 diabetes. Sequencing used Tregs from blood. The rearrangement joins TRBV7-9 to TRBJ1-2; D is ambiguous. The CDR3 sequence is CASSSSGSNYGYTF. CDR3 nucleotides: TGTGCCAGCAGCTCCTCAGGATCTAACTATGGCTACACCTTC.